What follows are 4 T cell receptor beta chains derived from one specimen sequenced in a study of beta chain features in type 1 diabetes. Reverse transcription of all isolated RNA meant that expressed TCRB transcripts were sequenced. Clones were sequenced by immunoSEQ multiplex PCR, and TCRdb holds only the in-frame ones, with some missing. The sample holds just over 450,000 clones, 25% to 35% seen once. The specimen sequenced was naive CD4+ T cells from blood. Receptor source: a man aged 18 to 30 in good health.

This clone has a handful of counts. V and J are TRBV29-1 and TRBJ2-1, with 8 bases fitting TRBD2. After removal of 4 bases from V and 4 bases from J, the junction contained 6 bases not matched to a gene. Germline loops: CDR1 SQVTM, CDR2 ANQGSEA. The CDR3 length is 14 residues. DNA of the CDR3: TGCAGCGTTGCGAAGCGGGAGTTTTACAATGAGCAGTTCTTC. Residues: CSVAKREFYNEQFF.

This chain joins TRBV19 and TRBJ2-1; 9 positions match TRBD2. Germline trimming cut 5 bases from V and 10 bases from J; bases unmatched to any gene: 6. The germline gives CDR1 LNHDA, CDR2 SQIVND (reference sequence). The CDR3 is 13 amino acids. In nucleotides, the CDR3 is TGTGCCAGTAGTTTGGGACTAGCATACGAGCAGTTCTTC. Its translation: CASSLGLAYEQFF.

About this clone: One junction end disagrees with the germline gene, perhaps due to a read error. This chain joins TRBV4-3 and TRBJ2-7, with 7 bases that match TRBD1. The germline V gene has CDR1 LGHNA and CDR2 YSLEER. The CDR3 length is 15 residues. CDR3 protein: CASSQEEQGSYGQYF. In DNA, the CDR3 is TGCGCCAGCAGCCAAGAGGAACAGGGGTCCTACGGGCAGTACTTC.

V gene TRBV14 combines with J gene TRBJ2-7, with 9 bases fitting TRBD2. This CDR3 has 14 residues. With 6 bases clipped from V and 2 bases from J, the junction kept 5 bases outside the gene matches. The germline CDR1 and CDR2 sequences are SGHDN and FVKESK. CDR3 nucleotide sequence: TGTGCCAGCAGTGCGACTAGCGGTACCTACGAGCAGTACTTC. It codes for CASSATSGTYEQYF.